The clone carrying this T cell receptor beta chain was seen more than once but under ten times. The sample comes from a study of cytotoxic CD8 clonotypes in ibrutinib-treated CLL. Background on the study: Investigators reported roughly 25 partial and 2 complete responses; after median about 70 months, about 15 patients remained remitted and about twelve progressed.

This table comes from immunoSEQ multiplex PCR, and its TCRdb copy is limited to in-frame clones, with some not included. The sample includes 30,000 to 40,000 clones, about 47% of them seen just once. The source of this sequence is a human donor with chronic lymphocytic leukemia. The specimen was PBMCs, collected before ibrutinib treatment.

The CDR3 loop is CASSTNTEAFF. DNA for the CDR3: TGTGCCAGCAGTACCAACACTGAAGCTTTCTTT. The chain employs TRBV28 and TRBJ1-1; D remains ambiguous. Germline V gene sequence: CDR1 MDHEN, CDR2 SYDVKM. The CDR3 extends over 11 amino acids. V dropped 5 bases and J dropped 2 bases, with 3 bases sitting between them.